The 32 T cell receptor beta chains presented below share a single source sample, sequenced in a study of OX40 agonist ivuxolimab in advanced cancers. Clones were read by immunoSEQ multiplex PCR, and TCRdb kept only the in-frame ones, dropping some. The data show tens of thousands of clones, more than 85% seen once. Specimen: CD4+ or CD8+ T cells sorted from blood, collected in a trial of the OX40 agonist ivuxolimab. The receptors shown here come from an adult with an advanced solid tumor such as melanoma, head and neck, liver or kidney cancer.

The rearrangement uses TRBV29-1 and TRBJ2-7, with 7 bases matching TRBD2. The CDR3 consists of 12 residues. V lost 6 bases to trimming and J lost 7 bases; unmatched junction nucleotides: 9. Germline V gene sequence: CDR1 SQVTM, CDR2 ANQGSEA. The CDR3 here is CSVESGTKEQYF. CDR3 in DNA: TGCAGCGTGGAATCCGGGACTAAAGAGCAGTACTTC.

CDR3 loop: CASRSRRGGAGELFF. CDR3 DNA: TGTGCCAGCAGGAGCCGCCGAGGGGGCGCCGGGGAGCTGTTTTTT. The chain is built from TRBV6-1 and TRBJ2-2, with 7 bases matching TRBD1. This CDR3 contains 15 residues. Trimming cost V 6 bases and J 6 bases; bases outside gene matches: 10. Germline lookup yields CDR1 MNHNS and CDR2 SASEGT.

Only a few counts were recorded for this clone. The chain is built from TRBV27 and TRBJ1-6; the D gene is possibly TRBD1 (6 bases). The CDR3 covers 14 residues. With 5 bases removed from V and 5 bases from J, the gap between germline ends came to 10 bases. Germline V gives CDR1 MNHEY, CDR2 SMNVEV (reference sequence). Here the CDR3 DNA reads TGTGCCAGCAGTCTAGGGGGGCATAATTCACCCCTCCACTTT. Residues: CASSLGGHNSPLHF.

The rearrangement joins TRBV4-3 to TRBJ1-2, with TRBD1 as a possible D gene (6 bases). Trimming cost V 4 bases and J 5 bases, with 17 bases left between them. The CDR3 loop spans 15 amino acids. CDR1 LGHNA and CDR2 YSLEER come from the germline V gene. The CDR3: CASSRAFDRSYGYTF. As DNA, the CDR3 is TGCGCCAGCAGCCGAGCCTTCGACAGGTCTTATGGCTACACCTTC.

The gene calls are TRBV30 and TRBJ1-3; unclear D gene. The CDR3 loop spans 15 amino acids. Germline CDR1 reads GTSNPN; CDR2 reads SVGIG (reference sequence). The V gene lost 3 bases and the J gene lost 0 bases, with 12 bases spanning the gap. The CDR3 DNA reads TGTGCCTGGAGGGCCCACGGGAGCTCTGGAAACACCATATATTTT. Its protein product is CAWRAHGSSGNTIYF. The full variable domain, its missing parts supplied by reference TRBV30 and TRBJ1-3, is SQTIHQWPATLVQPVGSPLSLECTVEGTSNPNLYWYRQAAGRGLQLLFYSVGIGQISSEVPQNLSASRPQDRQFILSSKKLLLSDSGFYLCAWRAHGSSGNTIYFGEGSWLTVV.

This CDR3 reads CASSAIQGGDGYTF. Here the CDR3 DNA reads TGTGCCAGCAGCGCCATTCAGGGGGGGGATGGCTACACCTTC. The genes are TRBV21-1 and TRBJ1-2. TRBV21-1 is shown as a pseudogene. The CDR3 has 14 amino acids.

This clone was seen a handful of times. The genes are TRBV12-5 and TRBJ1-4; TRBD1 matches 9 bases. Unmatched junction bases numbered 16, after V lost 3 bases and J lost 2 bases. CDR1 is LGHNT and CDR2 is FRNRAP in the germline V gene. This CDR3 has 20 amino acids. The CDR3 sequence is CASGFSQTGGDRSTNEKLFF. Written as DNA, the CDR3 is TGTGCTAGTGGTTTCTCCCAGACAGGGGGAGATCGTTCCACTAATGAAAAACTGTTTTTT.

V usage is TRBV11-2 and J usage is TRBJ1-2, with D possibly matching TRBD1 (5 bases). This CDR3 has 15 amino acids. Per the germline V gene, CDR1 is SGHAT and CDR2 is FQNNGV. The ends were cut back, 5 bases at V and 2 bases at J, with 15 bases in the middle. For the CDR3, the DNA is TGTGCCAGCAGCCCAATAGCCCGACAGAACTATGGCTACACCTTC. Its protein is CASSPIARQNYGYTF.

This sequence joins TRBV9 and TRBJ1-3, with D perhaps TRBD1 (6 bases). Trimming took off 0 bases at V and 0 bases at J, with 25 bases between the two ends. Looked up from germline, CDR1 is SGDLS and CDR2 is YYNGEE. CDR3 size: 21 residues. The CDR3 sequence is CASSVGGGGGLGSASGNTIYF. CDR3 bases: TGTGCCAGCAGCGTAGGAGGAGGTGGGGGCCTGGGATCCGCCTCTGGAAACACCATATATTTT.

The chain is built from TRBV7-9 and TRBJ2-7; no clear D gene. Germline V gene sequence: CDR1 SEHNR, CDR2 FQNEAQ (reference sequence). CDR3 length: 13 amino acids. V was shortened by 5 bases and J by 4 bases, with 12 bases between the two germline ends. The DNA for the CDR3 is TGTGCCAGCAGCCCAAAGACGGCATACGAGCAGTACTTC. It codes for CASSPKTAYEQYF.

The chain joins TRBV7-2 to TRBJ1-2; possible D gene TRBD1, 5 bases. This CDR3 spans 13 amino acids. The V end lost 2 bases, the J end lost 6 bases, and 10 bases lay between the germline ends. CDR1 is SGHTA, CDR2 FQGNSA, per germline. CDR3 bases: TGTGCCAGCAGCTTACCCCCAGGGCATGGCTACACCTTC. Protein: CASSLPPGHGYTF.

This chain connects TRBV9 to TRBJ2-6; TRBD1 aligns across 8 bases. Germline CDR1 SGDLS, CDR2 YYNGEE. J was trimmed by 4 bases and V by 3 bases; bases with no gene match: 9. The CDR3 spans 17 residues. CDR3 sequence (DNA): TGTGCCAGCAGCGCAAGGACAGGGCGTTGGGGGGCCAACGTCCTGACTTTC. This sequence encodes CASSARTGRWGANVLTF. The full variable domain, with the rest looked up from reference TRBV9 and TRBJ2-6, is DSGVTQTPKHLITATGQRVTLRCSPRSGDLSVYWYQQSLDQGLQFLIQYYNGEERAKGNILERFSAQQFPDLHSELNLSSLELGDSALYFCASSARTGRWGANVLTFGAGSRLTVL.

CDR3 residues: CASSEQLDLSYGYTF. CDR3 sequence (DNA): TGTGCCAGCAGTGAACAGCTAGACTTGAGTTATGGCTACACCTTC. This rearrangement joins TRBV2 to TRBJ1-2, with D uncertain. In germline, CDR1 is SNHLY, CDR2 FYNNEI. V lost 2 bases to trimming and J lost 5 bases, with 15 bases between them. The CDR3 extends over 15 amino acids.

The V gene is TRBV18, the J gene TRBJ1-1, with 8 bases identical to TRBD1. The junction had 9 bases not matched to a gene; V was cut back by 6 bases and J by 6 bases. CDR1 and CDR2 (germline): KGHSH, LQKENI. This CDR3 comprises 14 residues. In DNA, the CDR3 is TGTGCCAGCTCGCTGACAGGGGCGGGCGCTGAAGCTTTCTTT. It yields the protein CASSLTGAGAEAFF.

The chain recombines TRBV27 with TRBJ1-6; D ambiguous. Germline V gene sequence: CDR1 MNHEY, CDR2 SMNVEV (reference sequence). The CDR3 has 15 residues. V was trimmed by 0 bases and J by 7 bases, leaving 10 bases between them. CDR3 DNA sequence: TGTGCCAGCAGTTTATCTCGGGCAGAGAATTCACCCCTCCACTTT. It specifies CASSLSRAENSPLHF.

The chain joins TRBV9 to TRBJ2-2, with a weak D call TRBD1 (5 bases). With 4 bases removed from V and 3 bases from J, the gap between germline ends came to 16 bases. CDR3 length equals 16 residues. The germline CDR1 and CDR2 sequences are SGDLS and YYNGEE. CDR3: CASSRSTTVYTGELFF. The CDR3 nucleotides read TGTGCCAGCAGCCGTTCGACGACAGTGTACACCGGGGAGCTGTTTTTT.

The chain recombines TRBV29-1 with TRBJ1-1; D not resolved. Germline CDR1 SQVTM, CDR2 ANQGSEA. Trimming left V 0 bases short and J 5 bases short, with 7 bases between. This CDR3 comprises 12 residues. The CDR3 DNA reads TGCAGCGTTGAAGAAGGCGGGACTGAAGCTTTCTTT. Encoded protein: CSVEEGGTEAFF.

This sequence joins TRBV7-2 and TRBJ2-2, with 9 nucleotides matching TRBD1. The CDR3 runs 17 residues. Germline CDR1 SGHTA, CDR2 FQGNSA. The junction had 12 bases not matched to a gene; V was cut back by 5 bases and J by 5 bases. CDR3 in amino acids: CASSPRTGGAQTGELFF. The CDR3 nucleotides read TGTGCCAGCAGCCCACGAACAGGGGGCGCTCAAACCGGGGAGCTGTTTTTT. The full variable domain, rest sourced from reference TRBV7-2 and TRBJ2-2, is GAGVSQSPSNKVTEKGKDVELRCDPISGHTALYWYRQSLGQGLEFLIYFQGNSAPDKSGLPSDRFSAERTGGSVSTLTIQRTQQEDSAVYLCASSPRTGGAQTGELFFGEGSRLTVL.

The chain has TRBV4-1 and TRBJ1-1, with no clear D. V was shortened by 6 bases and J by 0 bases, with 20 bases between the two germline ends. Germline assignment: CDR1 MGHRA and CDR2 YSYEKL. CDR3 length: 17 residues. CDR3 bases: TGCGCCAGCAGTCCCGAACGTATTCGACACTTGAACACTGAAGCTTTCTTT. Translating it yields CASSPERIRHLNTEAFF.

In its sample, this clone was seen once. This chain's CDR3 is CASSSASGGSMRQFF. The CDR3 DNA follows: TGTGCCAGCAGCTCCGCTAGCGGGGGGTCCATGAGGCAGTTCTTC. This chain uses TRBV5-4 with TRBJ2-1; 11 bases are a match to TRBD2. V lost 3 bases to trimming and J lost 12 bases; unmatched junction nucleotides: 11. Germline V CDR1 and CDR2: SGHNT, YYREEE (reference sequence). The length of the CDR3 is 15 residues.

The CDR3 coding sequence is TGTGCCAGCATAGGACAAGCGAACACCGGGGAGCTGTTTTTT. It encodes CASIGQANTGELFF. The chain has TRBV2 and TRBJ2-2, with TRBD1 as a possible D gene (5 bases). The V gene lost 7 bases and the J gene lost 0 bases, with 9 bases spanning the gap. The CDR3 covers 14 residues. Per the germline V gene, CDR1 is SNHLY and CDR2 is FYNNEI.

The gene calls are TRBV18 and TRBJ1-2; D possibly corresponds to TRBD1 (5 bases). CDR1 is KGHSH, CDR2 LQKENI, per germline. Trimming shortened V by 0 bases and J by 3 bases, and 8 bases separated the two germline ends. This CDR3 is 14 amino acids long. The CDR3 sequence: CASSPPKTDYGYTF. The DNA for the CDR3 is TGTGCCAGCTCACCACCGAAGACAGACTATGGCTACACCTTC.

J is TRBJ2-5 and V is TRBV2; perhaps TRBD2 as D (5 bases). The CDR3 loop spans 12 amino acids. Trimming took 7 bases from V and 5 from J, leaving 11 bases between them. Germline V gene lookup returns CDR1 SNHLY and CDR2 FYNNEI. The CDR3 DNA reads TGTGCCAGCATCTCTACGGGGGAGACCCAGTACTTC. Protein product: CASISTGETQYF.

The chain combines TRBV5-1 with TRBJ1-2; maybe TRBD1 (6 bases). V was shortened by 1 base and J by 6 bases, with 10 bases between the two germline ends. CDR1 is SGHRS, CDR2 YFSETQ, per germline. The CDR3 sequence is 13 residues long. In DNA, the CDR3 is TGCGCCAGCAGCTTGCAGGGGATGGATGGCTACACCTTC. As protein: CASSLQGMDGYTF. Full variable domain (outside the CDR3, taken from reference TRBV5-1 and TRBJ1-2): KAGVTQTPRYLIKTRGQQVTLSCSPISGHRSVSWYQQTPGQGLQFLFEYFSETQRNKGNFPGRFSGRQFSNSRSEMNVSTLELGDSALYLCASSLQGMDGYTFGSGTRLTVV.

The V call is TRBV5-4, the J call TRBJ2-5; possibly TRBD2 for D (5 bases). V shed 5 bases and J shed 5 bases, with 19 bases lying between them. The CDR3 covers 15 residues. CDR1 SGHNT and CDR2 YYREEE come from the germline V gene (reference sequence). The CDR3, as DNA: TGTGCCAGCAGACGAGAGCCGGGGATGAGGGAGACCCAGTACTTC. Its protein product is CASRREPGMRETQYF.

The genes are TRBV2 and TRBJ1-1; D is perhaps TRBD1 (5 bases). The CDR3 is 15 residues long. Trimming pared 9 bases from V and 1 base from J, leaving 18 bases between. Per the germline V gene, CDR1 is SNHLY and CDR2 is FYNNEI. The CDR3 DNA follows: TGTGCCAGTCGATCCCAGGGCGTAGGGAACACTGAAGCTTTCTTT. It is translated as CASRSQGVGNTEAFF.

V is TRBV5-1 and J is TRBJ1-2, with a weak D call TRBD1 (6 bases). V was trimmed by 3 bases and J by 4 bases, leaving 13 bases between them. This CDR3 region has 14 residues. From germline, CDR1 is SGHRS and CDR2 YFSETQ. As DNA, the CDR3 is TGCGCCAGCAGCTGGGACAATCAGGGCTATGGCTACACCTTC. It encodes CASSWDNQGYGYTF.

V is TRBV7-8 and J is TRBJ1-1; maybe TRBD1 (5 bases). V lost 5 bases and J lost 0, with 22 bases in between. Germline lookup yields CDR1 SGHVS and CDR2 FQNEAQ. The CDR3 consists of 18 residues. The chain's CDR3 is CASSLEGRGRHVNTEAFF. In DNA form, the CDR3 reads TGTGCCAGCAGCCTAGAGGGGAGAGGCCGCCATGTGAACACTGAAGCTTTCTTT.

The chain couples TRBV7-9 to TRBJ1-2, with D maybe TRBD1 (5 bases). Germline V gene sequence: CDR1 SEHNR, CDR2 FQNEAQ (reference sequence). V was shortened by 2 bases and J by 1 base, with 8 bases between the two germline ends. CDR3 size: 14 residues. The CDR3 sequence: CASSLSQGNYGYTF. The CDR3 DNA follows: TGTGCCAGCAGCTTAAGTCAGGGTAACTATGGCTACACCTTC. Looking up the rest from reference TRBV7-9 and TRBJ1-2 gives the full variable domain: DTGVSQNPRHKITKRGQNVTFRCDPISEHNRLYWYRQTLGQGPEFLTYFQNEAQLEKSRLLSDRFSAERPKGSFSTLEIQRTEQGDSAMYLCASSLSQGNYGYTFGSGTRLTVV.

V usage is TRBV7-9 and J usage is TRBJ2-7, with D tentatively TRBD1 (5 bases). Trimming left V 2 bases short and J 1 base short, with 12 bases between. The germline V gene encodes CDR1 SEHNR and CDR2 FQNEAQ (reference sequence). The CDR3 covers 15 residues. The CDR3 DNA reads TGTGCCAGCAGCTTAAGGATAAGGGGATCCTACGAGCAGTACTTC. Protein sequence: CASSLRIRGSYEQYF.

The chain has TRBV5-1 and TRBJ2-3; 9 bases are a match to TRBD2. Germline trimming cut 7 bases from V and 3 bases from J; bases unmatched to any gene: 6. The CDR3 covers 14 residues. Germline CDR1 and CDR2: SGHRS and YFSETQ. CDR3 sequence reads: CASRGGGATDTQYF. The CDR3 DNA sequence: TGCGCCAGCCGAGGCGGGGGGGCGACAGATACGCAGTATTTT.

This chain links TRBV9 with TRBJ2-1, with 11 bases aligning to TRBD2. The CDR3 is made up of 15 amino acids. Germline V gene data show CDR1 as SGDLS and CDR2 as YYNGEE. With V trimmed by 0 bases and J by 5 bases, 1 base remained unmatched. The CDR3 region has the DNA TGTGCCAGCAGCGTAGGTAGCGGGGGGGACAATGAGCAGTTCTTC. Translated: CASSVGSGGDNEQFF.